Given below is one T cell receptor (beta chain) in context. Its specificity is not known. The germline V gene encodes CDR1 MNHEY and CDR2 SVGAGI. The CDR3 consists of 13 residues. Trimming shortened V by 6 bases and J by 3 bases, and 11 bases separated the two germline ends. This sample stems from a study of cytomegalovirus exposure and HLA in healthy donors. Notes on the study in general: In an earlier analysis, in some 600 donors, most V segments appeared productive either ~87% or ~30% of the time.

Both 60 Vbeta primers and 13 Jbeta primers went into the PCR. TCRdb's table, derived via immunoSEQ multiplex PCR, lists solely in-frame clones and lacks some. The sample contains about 130,000 clones, more than 60% of which appear only once. The TCR originated in a woman in her thirties or forties in good health and CMV-seronegative. Input material: PBMCs. The chain combines TRBV6-5 with TRBJ1-1; possible D gene TRBD1, 6 bases. For the CDR3, the DNA is TGTGCCAGCAGGGTAGGACAGTACACTGAAGCTTTCTTT. This translates into CASRVGQYTEAFF.